These 9 T cell receptor beta chains were all obtained from the same sample, sequenced in a study of T cells in Graves' hyperthyroidism and ophthalmopathy (dated by TCRdb to between 2017 and 2020). Library preparation was by multiplex PCR. The sequencer listed for this sample is Illumina HiSeq 2000. The TCR beta CDR3 regions were amplified from the RNA transcripts. For the first round of RT-PCR on the TCR CDR3, the HTBI primer set was used together with the Qiagen OneStep RT-PCR kit. TCRdb trimmed public reads at Q25 via fastp, called clones via MiXCR and kept in-frame beta chains. CDR3 protein duplicates are merged, each entry listing the most common genes and DNA. Recorded for this sample are approximately 200,000 distinct CDR3 sequences; around 20% of them occurred a single time. The ten top clones hold roughly 44% of the sample. The sequenced sample was blood. The receptors derive from a man aged 35 to 55 with Graves' hyperthyroidism.

This clonotype was counted at least ten times. The genes are TRBV9 and TRBJ1-3, with 7 bases aligning to TRBD1. Germline loops: CDR1 SGDLS, CDR2 YYNGEE. The J segment lost 4 bases and the V segment lost 4 bases, leaving 5 bases of the junction unmatched. CDR3 length equals 14 residues. Here the CDR3 DNA reads TGTGCCAGCAGCTACAGGGGCGCCGGAAACACCATATATTTT. This codes for CASSYRGAGNTIYF.

CDR3 region: CASNRANNNSPLHF. The CDR3 nucleotides read TGTGCCAGCAACCGAGCGAACAATAATTCACCCCTCCACTTT. This chain links TRBV3-1 with TRBJ1-6; D is undetermined. Trimming took 7 bases from V and 5 from J, leaving 12 bases between them. The germline CDR1 and CDR2 sequences are LGHDT and YNNKEL (reference sequence). CDR3 length: 14 amino acids.

This rearrangement joins TRBV5-5 to TRBJ2-1; D is unresolved. The germline V gene encodes CDR1 SGHKS and CDR2 YYEKEE (reference sequence). This CDR3 comprises 11 residues. V lost 4 bases, J lost 5 bases, and 4 bases lay in between. CDR3: CASSANNEQFF. CDR3 in DNA: TGTGCCAGCAGCGCTAACAATGAGCAGTTCTTC.

In this sample, this clonotype turned up many times. The genes are TRBV11-2 and TRBJ1-2, with D hard to call. V lost 2 bases and J 1 base, leaving 11 bases between the germline ends. The CDR3 is 15 residues long. Per the germline V gene, CDR1 is SGHAT and CDR2 is FQNNGV. Here the CDR3 reads CASSLSWEVNYGYTF. For the CDR3, the DNA is TGTGCCAGCAGCTTATCGTGGGAGGTTAACTATGGCTACACCTTC.

Many counts were recorded for this clonotype. The chain links TRBV7-2 to TRBJ1-2, with D tentatively TRBD1 (6 bases). CDR3 size: 15 residues. V lost 0 bases to trimming and J lost 4 bases, with 12 bases between them. The germline V gene encodes CDR1 SGHTA and CDR2 FQGNSA. CDR3 sequence: CASSLAAGAFYGYTF. The DNA of the CDR3 is TGTGCCAGCAGCTTAGCAGCAGGGGCTTTCTATGGCTACACCTTC.

This clonotype has ten or more counts. The chain uses TRBV30 and TRBJ2-1; possible D gene TRBD1, 5 bases. Germline CDR1 is GTSNPN and CDR2 is SVGIG (reference sequence). Trimming removed 0 bases from V and 1 base from J, with 10 bases in between. The CDR3 contains 15 residues. The CDR3 nucleotides are TGTGCCTGGAGTGTAGGGGTCAGGTCCTACAATGAGCAGTTCTTC. Its protein is CAWSVGVRSYNEQFF.

The sample holds many counts of this clonotype. The rearrangement joins TRBV7-2 to TRBJ1-1; TRBD1 agrees at 9 bases. Germline trimming cut 0 bases from V and 2 bases from J; bases unmatched to any gene: 10. The CDR3 loop spans 18 amino acids. The germline gives CDR1 SGHTA, CDR2 FQGNSA. CDR3 in DNA: TGTGCCAGCAGCTTAGCTGCCCCAGGGACAGGGCGCAACACTGAAGCTTTCTTT. It translates to CASSLAAPGTGRNTEAFF.

This clonotype occurred once. V and J are TRBV7-2 and TRBJ2-1, with 12 nucleotides matching TRBD2. The CDR3 is 15 amino acids. After removal of 5 bases from V and 6 bases from J, the junction contained 5 bases not matched to a gene. Looked up from germline, CDR1 is SGHTA and CDR2 is FQGNSA. This CDR3 is CASSMGTSGLNEQFF. CDR3 coding DNA: TGTGCCAGCAGCATGGGGACTAGCGGGCTCAATGAGCAGTTCTTC.

The sample holds a few counts of this clonotype. The chain recombines TRBV12-3 or TRBV12-4 with TRBJ2-7; 7 positions agree with TRBD1. Unmatched junction bases numbered 5, after V lost 6 bases and J lost 0 bases. This CDR3 is 14 amino acids long. The DNA for the CDR3 is TGTGCCAGCAGACTTGACAGGGTCTCCTACGAGCAGTACTTC. Protein product: CASRLDRVSYEQYF.